The rows below give T cell receptor beta chains drawn from one sample of a study of shared clonotypes between healthy human individuals. Repertoires were generated with immunoSEQ multiplex PCR, while TCRdb's copy carries only in-frame clones and drops some. This table holds about 980,000 clones, 60% to 85% found once. The sequenced sample consisted of memory CD4+ T cells sorted from blood. The receptors come from a man aged 18 to 29 in good health. CDR3s include the opening cysteine and the closing phenylalanine or tryptophan. A D gene is named only where the DNA matches it firmly. Where a row states a size, it is once, few, many or the class of an expanded clone; other rows omit it.

clone size: -; V gene: TRBV9; J gene: TRBJ1-2; D gene: TRBD1; CDR3 protein: CASSVGQGTYGYTF; CDR3 DNA: TGTGCCAGCAGCGTCGGACAGGGTACCTATGGCTACACCTTC
clone size: once; V gene: TRBV5-1; J gene: TRBJ2-1; D gene: TRBD1; CDR3 protein: CATRVTTGGYNEQFF; CDR3 DNA: TGCGCCACCAGGGTTACTACAGGGGGCTACAATGAGCAGTTCTTC
clone size: -; V gene: TRBV30; J gene: TRBJ2-1; D gene: TRBD2; CDR3 protein: CAWNRGGIYNEQFF; CDR3 DNA: TGTGCCTGGAATCGGGGGGGTATATACAATGAGCAGTTCTTC
clone size: -; V gene: TRBV7-2; J gene: TRBJ2-3; D gene: -; CDR3 protein: CASSRRTDTQYF; CDR3 DNA: TGTGCCAGCAGCCGTCGCACAGATACGCAGTATTTT
clone size: once; V gene: TRBV7-8; J gene: TRBJ2-3; D gene: -; CDR3 protein: CASSPIRGNTDTQYF; CDR3 DNA: TGTGCCAGCAGCCCCATTAGAGGGAACACAGATACGCAGTATTTT
clone size: -; V gene: TRBV6-5; J gene: TRBJ2-7; D gene: -; CDR3 protein: CASRPEIYGGYEQYF; CDR3 DNA: TGTGCCAGCAGACCAGAAATATACGGGGGCTACGAGCAGTACTTC
clone size: once; V gene: TRBV18; J gene: TRBJ1-1; D gene: TRBD1; CDR3 protein: CASSPDRVVAFF; CDR3 DNA: TGTGCCAGCTCACCGGACAGGGTGGTTGCTTTCTTT
clone size: -; V gene: TRBV28; J gene: TRBJ1-1; D gene: -; CDR3 protein: CASSRRSTMGTEAFF; CDR3 DNA: TGTGCCAGCAGCCGAAGGAGCACCATGGGCACTGAAGCTTTCTTT
clone size: -; V gene: TRBV28; J gene: TRBJ1-2; D gene: -; CDR3 protein: CASSPEPHTSYGYTF; CDR3 DNA: TGTGCCAGCAGCCCGGAGCCCCATACTTCCTATGGCTACACCTTC
clone size: -; V gene: TRBV30; J gene: TRBJ1-1; D gene: TRBD1; CDR3 protein: CAWGDRGPEAFF; CDR3 DNA: TGTGCCTGGGGGGACAGGGGGCCTGAAGCTTTCTTT
clone size: many; V gene: TRBV5-4; J gene: TRBJ2-7; D gene: TRBD1; CDR3 protein: CASGRGQAYEQYF; CDR3 DNA: TGTGCCAGCGGAAGGGGACAGGCCTACGAGCAGTACTTC
clone size: few; V gene: TRBV4-1; J gene: TRBJ2-7; D gene: -; CDR3 protein: CASSQGRPSGGSYEQYF; CDR3 DNA: TGCGCCAGCAGCCAAGGACGCCCGTCTGGGGGAAGCTACGAGCAGTACTTC
clone size: few; V gene: TRBV7-7; J gene: TRBJ2-5; D gene: TRBD2; CDR3 protein: CASSPGTSGGVQETQYF; CDR3 DNA: TGTGCTAGCAGCCCTGGGACTAGCGGGGGGGTCCAAGAGACCCAGTACTTC
clone size: -; V gene: TRBV6-1; J gene: TRBJ1-1; D gene: -; CDR3 protein: CASSEAAFRGSEAFF; CDR3 DNA: TGTGCCAGCAGTGAAGCGGCATTTCGAGGATCTGAAGCTTTCTTT
clone size: many; V gene: TRBV19; J gene: TRBJ2-7; D gene: -; CDR3 protein: CASSIAGINEQYF; CDR3 DNA: TGTGCCAGTAGTATAGCGGGGATCAACGAGCAGTACTTC
clone size: -; V gene: TRBV5-1; J gene: TRBJ2-2; D gene: -; CDR3 protein: CASTFAPGGTGELFF; CDR3 DNA: TGCGCCAGCACCTTTGCGCCAGGGGGGACCGGGGAGCTGTTTTTT
clone size: -; V gene: TRBV28; J gene: TRBJ1-5; D gene: TRBD1; CDR3 protein: CAGNRGYSNQPQHF; CDR3 DNA: TGTGCCGGGAACAGGGGGTATAGCAATCAGCCCCAGCATTTT
clone size: many; V gene: TRBV11-2; J gene: TRBJ2-1; D gene: -; CDR3 protein: CASSSVGMYNEQFF; CDR3 DNA: TGTGCCAGCAGCTCCGTCGGCATGTACAATGAGCAGTTCTTC
clone size: -; V gene: TRBV5-4; J gene: TRBJ2-5; D gene: -; CDR3 protein: CASSRDPGETQYF; CDR3 DNA: TGTGCCAGCAGCAGGGACCCAGGGGAGACCCAGTACTTC
clone size: -; V gene: TRBV7-9; J gene: TRBJ2-3; D gene: -; CDR3 protein: CASSLFDYTDTQYF; CDR3 DNA: TGTGCCAGCAGCTTATTTGATTACACAGATACGCAGTATTTT
clone size: -; V gene: TRBV27; J gene: TRBJ2-7; D gene: -; CDR3 protein: CASSFLVQGNSYEQYF; CDR3 DNA: TGTGCCAGCAGTTTTTTAGTACAGGGAAACTCCTACGAGCAGTACTTC
clone size: -; V gene: TRBV5-4; J gene: TRBJ2-4; D gene: -; CDR3 protein: CASSLSETKNIQYF; CDR3 DNA: TGTGCCAGCAGCTTGTCGGAGACAAAAAACATTCAGTACTTC
clone size: -; V gene: TRBV19; J gene: TRBJ1-2; D gene: TRBD1; CDR3 protein: CASITGQGFANYGYTF; CDR3 DNA: TGTGCCAGTATAACGGGACAGGGATTTGCAAACTATGGCTACACCTTC
clone size: -; V gene: TRBV5-4; J gene: TRBJ1-4; D gene: -; CDR3 protein: CASSLERGGGPSGEKLFF; CDR3 DNA: TGTGCCAGCAGCTTGGAGCGGGGGGGAGGGCCAAGCGGTGAAAAACTGTTTTTT
clone size: -; V gene: TRBV7-6; J gene: TRBJ1-6; D gene: -; CDR3 protein: CASSRGGAYNSPLHF; CDR3 DNA: TGTGCCAGCAGCCGGGGGGGTGCCTATAATTCACCCCTCCACTTT
clone size: -; V gene: TRBV10-3; J gene: TRBJ1-2; D gene: TRBD1; CDR3 protein: CAIRDRDRVNYGYTF; CDR3 DNA: TGTGCCATCAGGGACCGGGACAGGGTCAACTATGGCTACACCTTC
clone size: few; V gene: TRBV5-6; J gene: TRBJ1-2; D gene: -; CDR3 protein: CASSFSENYGYTF; CDR3 DNA: TGTGCCAGCAGCTTTTCGGAAAACTATGGCTACACCTTC
clone size: -; V gene: TRBV7-2; J gene: TRBJ1-1; D gene: TRBD1; CDR3 protein: CASSLDRGRGTEAFF; CDR3 DNA: TGTGCCAGCAGCTTAGACAGGGGGCGAGGCACTGAAGCTTTCTTT
clone size: once; V gene: TRBV7-9; J gene: TRBJ1-2; D gene: TRBD1; CDR3 protein: CARSFRGGLLNYGYTF; CDR3 DNA: TGTGCCAGAAGCTTCAGGGGGGGACTGCTTAACTATGGCTACACCTTC
clone size: once; V gene: TRBV2; J gene: TRBJ1-6; D gene: TRBD1; CDR3 protein: CASSSQGGDNSPLHF; CDR3 DNA: TGTGCCAGCAGCTCCCAGGGGGGCGATAATTCACCCCTCCACTTT
clone size: few; V gene: TRBV4-1; J gene: TRBJ1-3; D gene: -; CDR3 protein: CASSQSQGTGNTIYF; CDR3 DNA: TGCGCCAGCAGCCAATCGCAGGGAACTGGAAACACCATATATTTT
clone size: -; V gene: TRBV19; J gene: TRBJ1-6; D gene: -; CDR3 protein: CASTDSRYSPLHF; CDR3 DNA: TGTGCCAGTACGGACAGTAGATATTCACCCCTCCACTTT
clone size: -; V gene: TRBV7-2; J gene: TRBJ2-3; D gene: TRBD2; CDR3 protein: CASSLLAGGITDTQYF; CDR3 DNA: TGTGCCAGCAGCTTACTAGCGGGGGGAATCACAGATACGCAGTATTTT
clone size: -; V gene: TRBV9; J gene: TRBJ1-1; D gene: -; CDR3 protein: CASSVSGLNTEAFF; CDR3 DNA: TGTGCCAGCAGCGTATCAGGGTTAAACACTGAAGCTTTCTTT
clone size: -; V gene: TRBV5-1; J gene: TRBJ2-7; D gene: TRBD2; CDR3 protein: CASSLGLAGEKQYF; CDR3 DNA: TGCGCCAGCAGCTTGGGACTAGCGGGGGAAAAGCAGTACTTC
clone size: few; V gene: TRBV28; J gene: TRBJ1-6; D gene: -; CDR3 protein: CASSLYEGPNSPLHF; CDR3 DNA: TGTGCCAGCAGTTTATACGAGGGCCCGAATTCACCCCTCCACTTT
clone size: -; V gene: TRBV7-2; J gene: TRBJ2-7; D gene: TRBD2; CDR3 protein: CASSLAGLAEQYF; CDR3 DNA: TGTGCCAGCAGCTTAGCCGGACTAGCCGAGCAGTACTTC
clone size: -; V gene: TRBV5-4; J gene: TRBJ1-2; D gene: -; CDR3 protein: CASSLDRFYGYTF; CDR3 DNA: TGTGCCAGCAGCTTGGACAGATTCTATGGCTACACCTTC
clone size: -; V gene: TRBV4-1; J gene: TRBJ2-2; D gene: -; CDR3 protein: CASSQYGGGKNTGELFF; CDR3 DNA: TGCGCCAGCAGCCAGTACGGAGGTGGAAAGAACACCGGGGAGCTGTTTTTT
clone size: -; V gene: TRBV5-1; J gene: TRBJ2-7; D gene: -; CDR3 protein: CASSYPDYEQYF; CDR3 DNA: TGCGCCAGCAGCTATCCCGACTACGAGCAGTACTTC
clone size: -; V gene: TRBV6-6; J gene: TRBJ1-3; D gene: -; CDR3 protein: CASSYSIMGGGNTIYF; CDR3 DNA: TGTGCCAGCAGTTACTCGATAATGGGCGGCGGAAACACCATATATTTT
clone size: -; V gene: TRBV6-6; J gene: TRBJ1-1; D gene: -; CDR3 protein: CASSLQGRGEAFF; CDR3 DNA: TGTGCCAGCAGTTTACAGGGACGGGGTGAAGCTTTCTTT
clone size: -; V gene: TRBV4-3; J gene: TRBJ2-3; D gene: -; CDR3 protein: CASSQHGDRGSTDTQYF; CDR3 DNA: TGCGCCAGCAGCCAACATGGGGACCGAGGTAGCACAGATACGCAGTATTTT
clone size: -; V gene: TRBV7-7; J gene: TRBJ1-1; D gene: -; CDR3 protein: CASSFDEGTEAFF; CDR3 DNA: TGTGCTAGCAGCTTTGATGAAGGGACTGAAGCTTTCTTT
clone size: -; V gene: TRBV7-6; J gene: TRBJ2-6; D gene: -; CDR3 protein: CASSLGATGANVLTF; CDR3 DNA: TGTGCCAGCAGCTTAGGGGCGACGGGGGCCAACGTCCTGACTTTC
clone size: -; V gene: TRBV19; J gene: TRBJ1-5; D gene: -; CDR3 protein: CASSIMVDTNQPQHF; CDR3 DNA: TGTGCCAGTAGTATAATGGTGGATACCAATCAGCCCCAGCATTTT
clone size: -; V gene: TRBV11-1; J gene: TRBJ1-2; D gene: -; CDR3 protein: CASSLLHGKFDYGYTF; CDR3 DNA: TGTGCCAGCAGCCTACTCCACGGCAAATTTGACTATGGCTACACCTTC
clone size: -; V gene: TRBV6-1; J gene: TRBJ1-1; D gene: TRBD1; CDR3 protein: CAIRQGATEAFF; CDR3 DNA: TGTGCCATCCGACAGGGGGCGACTGAAGCTTTCTTT